The sequence of this TCR beta chain was determined in a study of shared clonotypes between healthy human individuals. Study-level results: The study sampled only blood, and tissue repertoires likely differ. Naive subsets tended to show greater estimated richness than memory subsets.

Germline values: CDR1 SEHNR, CDR2 FQNEAQ (reference sequence). The CDR3 sequence is 13 residues long. V dropped 0 bases and J dropped 5 bases, with 8 bases sitting between them. Generated by immunoSEQ multiplex PCR, the TCRdb table keeps only in-frame clones and is missing some. The sample has fewer than 200,000 clones, just under 95% seen once. Comment on this clone: Its specificity is unknown.

The receptor comes from a woman under 40 in good health. Sequencing was carried out using naive CD4+ T cells sorted from blood. Subset noted: CD45RA+ positively selected. V is TRBV7-9 and J is TRBJ2-7; possible D gene TRBD2, 6 bases. The CDR3 nucleotides read TGTGCCAGCAGCTTAGCTGGGGGGAACGAGCAGTACTTC. Translating it yields CASSLAGGNEQYF.